This T cell receptor (beta chain) was sequenced in a study of human T cells and chemical hapten exposure. Study background: The study enrolled mostly female patients with alopecia areata, totalis or universalis.

CDR3 length: 14 residues. V was cut by 2 bases and J by 5 bases, with 13 bases left in between. Germline CDR1 reads MNHNY; CDR2 reads SVGAGI (reference sequence). TCRdb itself ran the RACE reads through MiXCR, one entry per CDR3 protein. Of roughly 260,000 distinct CDR3 sequences in the sample, 7% to 10% were seen once. As to time point: pre-sensitization, week 0. As to treatment: therapeutic diphenylcyclopropenone sensitization with weekly scalp DPC. This clonotype was observed a handful of times. The sequences come from whole blood, collected in connection with sensitization to the hapten diphenylcyclopropenone (DPC). The chain is built from TRBV6-6 and TRBJ2-7; D may be TRBD1 or TRBD2 (7 bases each). The receptor was derived from a woman aged 40 to 55 with alopecia areata. Some clones in this sample may be carry-over from other donors' samples. In nucleotides, the CDR3 is TGTGCCAGCAGTTACGACAGGGAGGGCCACGAGCAGTACTTC. Protein product: CASSYDREGHEQYF.